These T cell receptor beta chains were read from a single sample in a study of T cells in Graves' hyperthyroidism and ophthalmopathy. TCRdb itself ran the multiplex PCR reads through MiXCR, one entry per CDR3 protein. The table includes some 570,000 distinct CDR3 sequences, over 15% detected once. Sequenced: blood. These receptors came from a woman between 18 and 30 years old with Graves' ophthalmopathy. Each CDR3 is given with its conserved first and last residue. Each record gives: CDR3 DNA, CDR3 protein, clone size, V gene, D gene, J gene. D genes are given only for firm matches. Part of the rows lack a size; the others show once, few, many or a class for expanded clones.

TGTGCCAGCAGACAAGATAGGCTAGCGGGAGACAATGAGCAGTTCTTC	CASRQDRLAGDNEQFF	NA	TRBV7-2	TRBD2	TRBJ2-1
TGTGCCAGCAGCACTAGCGGGGCCCAAGAGACCCAGTACTTC	CASSTSGAQETQYF	many	TRBV6-1	TRBD2	TRBJ2-5
TGTGCCAGCACCTCCCGGTGGGCAGCATACAATGAGCAGTTCTTC	CASTSRWAAYNEQFF	few	TRBV7-8	NA	TRBJ2-1
TGTGCCACCAGCTCCCCGCCTGGTAGCGGGAGGAACACCGGGGAGCTGTTTTTT	CATSSPPGSGRNTGELFF	many	TRBV24-1	TRBD2	TRBJ2-2
TGCGCCAGCAGCCCAACGGGGTCCTACAATGAGCAGTTCTTC	CASSPTGSYNEQFF	many	TRBV5-1	NA	TRBJ2-1
TGTGCCAGCAGTACAGGGGGCCGGACTGAAGCTTTCTTT	CASSTGGRTEAFF	many	TRBV2	TRBD1	TRBJ1-1
TGTGCCAGCAGTGAATACGGCCCCAAAAACATTCAGTACTTC	CASSEYGPKNIQYF	many	TRBV2	NA	TRBJ2-4
TGTGCCAGCAGTGAGACAGACAGGGCCACTGAAGCTTTCTTT	CASSETDRATEAFF	NA	TRBV2	TRBD1	TRBJ1-1
TGTGCCAGCTCGCGGGGAGTCTATAATTCACCCCTCCACTTT	CASSRGVYNSPLHF	NA	TRBV27	NA	TRBJ1-6
TGCAGCGTTGACGACTTGAACACTGAAGCTTTCTTT	CSVDDLNTEAFF	many	TRBV29-1	NA	TRBJ1-1
TGTGCCAGCAGTTATTCGGACAGGGGGCATAATGAGCAGTTCTTC	CASSYSDRGHNEQFF	few	TRBV6-2/TRBV6-3	TRBD1	TRBJ2-1
TGTGCCAGCGCCGACAGGGAGGGGACTGAAGCTTTCTTT	CASADREGTEAFF	many	TRBV27	TRBD1	TRBJ1-1
TGTGCCAGCAAGCTTTACCGGGACACCGATAGCAATCAGCCCCAGCATTTT	CASKLYRDTDSNQPQHF	NA	TRBV2	NA	TRBJ1-5
TGCAGTGCTAGGGTAGGCGGACAGGGGGTCTACGAGCAGTACTTC	CSARVGGQGVYEQYF	few	TRBV20-1	TRBD1	TRBJ2-7
TGTGCCAGCAGCTTAAGCGGGAGCTCAGATACGCAGTATTTT	CASSLSGSSDTQYF	few	TRBV7-2	TRBD2	TRBJ2-3
TGTGCCAGCAGCGTATCGGGATCTGAGGGCACTGAAGCTTTCTTT	CASSVSGSEGTEAFF	few	TRBV9	NA	TRBJ1-1
TGTGCCAGCAGTGAACGTGACATCAGAGAGACCCAGTACTTC	CASSERDIRETQYF	NA	TRBV2	NA	TRBJ2-5
TGTGCCAGCAAAGCGTCCCCGTCCACAGATACGCAGTATTTT	CASKASPSTDTQYF	many	TRBV2	NA	TRBJ2-3
TGTGCCTGGAGTGTACGCGGAAGCACAGATACGCAGTATTTT	CAWSVRGSTDTQYF	many	TRBV30	NA	TRBJ2-3
TGTGCCAGCAGCTTAGAGGAGGGTGAGACCCAGTACTTC	CASSLEEGETQYF	many	TRBV7-2	NA	TRBJ2-5
TGTGCCTGGAGCCCCGCAGTTTTGTCTGGAAACACCATATATTTT	CAWSPAVLSGNTIYF	NA	TRBV30	NA	TRBJ1-3
TGTGCCAGCAGCTTAGCCCAGACTAGGACAGATACGCAGTATTTT	CASSLAQTRTDTQYF	NA	TRBV7-2	NA	TRBJ2-3
TGTGCCAGCAGCCCTCCAGAGGACGCAGATACGCAGTATTTT	CASSPPEDADTQYF	many	TRBV14	NA	TRBJ2-3
TGTGCCAGCAGCTCTCCCGGGACAGGGACTAATTCACCCCTCCACTTT	CASSSPGTGTNSPLHF	few	TRBV7-8	TRBD1	TRBJ1-6
TGTGCCAGTAGCACCGATTTATTAGGGAACGCTTTCTTT	CASSTDLLGNAFF	NA	TRBV19	NA	TRBJ1-1
TGCGCCAGCAGCCAGGACAGGGTTCAGCCCCAGCATTTT	CASSQDRVQPQHF	NA	TRBV4-3	TRBD1	TRBJ1-5
TGCAGTGCTAGATCCTCCCGACTAGCGGGAACCTACGAGCAGTACTTC	CSARSSRLAGTYEQYF	many	TRBV20-1	TRBD2	TRBJ2-7
TGTGCCAGTAGTATTAAAGGCGCCTGGGGGGAGCTGTTTTTT	CASSIKGAWGELFF	few	TRBV19	NA	TRBJ2-2
TGTGCCAGCAGTGACGACAGTAGGACGCAGTATTTT	CASSDDSRTQYF	few	TRBV12-3/TRBV12-4	NA	TRBJ2-3
TGTGCCAGCAGCTGGGGGACAGGCAAGAATCAGCCCCAGCATTTT	CASSWGTGKNQPQHF	many	TRBV7-8	TRBD1	TRBJ1-5
TGTGCCAGCACGAGCAGCGGGAGAGGGATCGGGGAGCTGTTTTTT	CASTSSGRGIGELFF	NA	TRBV5-4	TRBD2	TRBJ2-2
TGCAGCCTAAGAGGGACACTCTACGAGCAGTACTTC	CSLRGTLYEQYF	many	TRBV20-1	NA	TRBJ2-7
TGTGCCTGGAGTGGGGCGGGAGAGCAGTACTTC	CAWSGAGEQYF	many	TRBV30	NA	TRBJ2-7
TGTGCCAGCAGTTACAACAGGGTATCTAACTATGGCTACACCTTC	CASSYNRVSNYGYTF	NA	TRBV6-5	NA	TRBJ1-2
TGTGCCAGCAGCTTGGTTACACCTAGGGACACTGAAGCTTTCTTT	CASSLVTPRDTEAFF	many	TRBV5-5	NA	TRBJ1-1
TGCAGTGCTAGAGGGTTCGGGAGGGAACACGGGGAGCTGTTTTTT	CSARGFGREHGELFF	few	TRBV20-1	TRBD2	TRBJ2-2
TGTGCCAGCAGTTACGGGGGCAATCAGCCCCAGCATTTT	CASSYGGNQPQHF	many	TRBV6-2/TRBV6-3	NA	TRBJ1-5
TGTGCCAGCAGTGAATTTAGGGGTGCTTATCAGCCCCAGCATTTT	CASSEFRGAYQPQHF	NA	TRBV6-1	NA	TRBJ1-5
TGTGCCAGCAGCTTAGGTTGGGGGGCGAACACTGAAGCTTTCTTT	CASSLGWGANTEAFF	NA	TRBV7-9	NA	TRBJ1-1
TGTGCCAGCAGCGTAGAACTAGCGGGAGGGTATGAGCAGTTCTTC	CASSVELAGGYEQFF	many	TRBV9	TRBD2	TRBJ2-1
TGTGCCAGCAGCCAAGGGACAGGGACCGGGGAGCTGTTTTTT	CASSQGTGTGELFF	many	TRBV3-1	TRBD1	TRBJ2-2
TGTGCCAGCAGCTTAGACCTATCCCCCTACGAGCAGTACTTC	CASSLDLSPYEQYF	NA	TRBV11-1	NA	TRBJ2-7
TGTGCCAGCAGTCGGACGGATCGATACGAGCAGTACTTC	CASSRTDRYEQYF	many	TRBV2	NA	TRBJ2-7
TGTGCCAGCAGCTTAACGAACCGAGCCGTGTATCTCTCAACTAATGAAAAACTGTTTTTT	CASSLTNRAVYLSTNEKLFF	NA	TRBV7-3	NA	TRBJ1-4
TGTGCCAGCGGCGAGCGGGGGAGGAACACCGGGGAGCTGTTTTTT	CASGERGRNTGELFF	many	TRBV6-1	TRBD2	TRBJ2-2
TGTGCCAGCAGCCCAGGGACAGGGGATAACTATGGCTACACCTTC	CASSPGTGDNYGYTF	NA	TRBV5-8	TRBD1	TRBJ1-2
TGTGCCAGCAGCTTAGTGTTAGCGTACGAGCAGTACTTC	CASSLVLAYEQYF	NA	TRBV7-2	NA	TRBJ2-7
TGTGCCAGCAGTGGAGACAGGACCGGGGAGCTGTCTTTT	CASSGDRTGELSF	few	TRBV2	NA	TRBJ2-2